The 3 T cell receptor beta chains reported below all come from one sample, sequenced in a study of Graves' ophthalmopathy and Graves' hyperthyroidism (dated by TCRdb to 2016 to 2019). The instrument was an Illumina HiSeq 2000. For repertoire sequencing, the TCR beta CDR3 regions were amplified from RNA transcripts. The first round was an RT-PCR using HTBI primers with the Qiagen OneStep RT-PCR kit, and this first round was followed by a second-round multiplex PCR, then size selection and purification. Through fastp at Q25 and MiXCR, TCRdb rebuilt clones from the public reads, retaining in-frame beta chains. Every entry covers one CDR3 protein and lists the most common genes and DNA from its rows. Counted in this sample were about 400,000 distinct CDR3 sequences; 18% of them appeared once. The ten largest clones take up roughly 1.4% of the sample. Source material: peripheral blood. The receptor set was obtained from a woman under 30 with Graves' ophthalmopathy. Donor details come from another sample of the same person, matched by shared clones.

This chain's CDR3 is CASSYFPGTVVEAFF. CDR3 bases: TGTGCCAGCAGTTACTTTCCCGGGACAGTAGTTGAAGCTTTCTTT. The J gene is TRBJ1-1, the V gene TRBV6-5, with TRBD1 matching 7 bases. The V segment lost 1 base and the J segment 7 bases; nucleotides outside the gene matches: 9. This CDR3 is built from 15 residues. The V gene's germline CDR1 is MNHEY and CDR2 SVGAGI.

This clonotype has a handful of counts. The chain combines TRBV6-2 or TRBV6-3 with TRBJ1-5; D call uncertain. The germline CDR1 and CDR2 sequences are MNHEY and SVGEGT. Trimming took 8 bases from V and 3 from J, leaving 11 bases between them. This CDR3 comprises 13 residues. CDR3 coding DNA: TGTGCCAGCTCAAACCCCCCCAATCAGCCCCAGCATTTT. Protein sequence: CASSNPPNQPQHF.

This clonotype was observed many times. V and J are TRBV6-2 or TRBV6-3 and TRBJ1-5, with D hard to call. The CDR3 sequence is 15 residues long. CDR1 is MNHEY and CDR2 is SVGEGT in the germline V gene. The V end was cut by 2 bases, the J end by 0 bases, with 8 bases between. In nucleotides, the CDR3 is TGTGCCAGCAGTTACCAGGCGGATAGCAATCAGCCCCAGCATTTT. It translates to CASSYQADSNQPQHF.